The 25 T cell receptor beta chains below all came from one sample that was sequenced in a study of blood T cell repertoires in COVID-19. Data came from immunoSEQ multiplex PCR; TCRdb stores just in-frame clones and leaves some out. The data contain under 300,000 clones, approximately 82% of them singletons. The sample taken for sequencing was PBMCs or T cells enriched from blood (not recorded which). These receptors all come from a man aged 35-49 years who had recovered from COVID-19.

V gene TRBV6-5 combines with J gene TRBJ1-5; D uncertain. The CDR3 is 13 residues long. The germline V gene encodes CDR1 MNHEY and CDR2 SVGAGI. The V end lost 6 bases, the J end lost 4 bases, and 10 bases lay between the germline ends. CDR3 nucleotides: TGTGCCAGCAGGCGGGTGTGGAATCAGCCCCAGCATTTT. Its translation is CASRRVWNQPQHF.

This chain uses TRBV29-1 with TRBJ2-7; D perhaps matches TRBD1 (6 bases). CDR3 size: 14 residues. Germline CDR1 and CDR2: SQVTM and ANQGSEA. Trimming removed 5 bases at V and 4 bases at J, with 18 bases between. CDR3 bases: TGCAGCGTTATCGCAGGGGAGACAGCGTACGAGCAGTACTTC. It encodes CSVIAGETAYEQYF.

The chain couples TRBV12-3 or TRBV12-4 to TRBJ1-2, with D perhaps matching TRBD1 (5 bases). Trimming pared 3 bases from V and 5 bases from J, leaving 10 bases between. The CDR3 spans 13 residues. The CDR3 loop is CASSLGGRYGYTF. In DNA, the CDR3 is TGTGCCAGCAGTTTGGGGGGTCGGTATGGCTACACCTTC.

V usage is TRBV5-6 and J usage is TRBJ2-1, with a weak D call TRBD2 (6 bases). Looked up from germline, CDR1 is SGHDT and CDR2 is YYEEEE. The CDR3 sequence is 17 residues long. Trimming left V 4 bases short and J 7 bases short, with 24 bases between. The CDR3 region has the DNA TGTGCCAGCAGCGTTAACGTCTGGAGGGCCTCTAGGAATGAGCAGTTCTTC. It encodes CASSVNVWRASRNEQFF.

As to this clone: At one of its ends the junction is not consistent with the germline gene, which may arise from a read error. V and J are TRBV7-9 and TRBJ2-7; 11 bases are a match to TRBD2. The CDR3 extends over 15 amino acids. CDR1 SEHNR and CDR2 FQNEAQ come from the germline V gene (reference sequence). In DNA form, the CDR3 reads TGTGCCAGCAGCCGTACTAGCGGGAGTTCCTCATCTCACCGGTTC. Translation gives CASSRTSGSSSSHRF.

This CDR3 is CASSPPSAIAYGYTF. CDR3 coding DNA: TGTGCCAGCTCACCACCGTCGGCTATAGCCTATGGCTACACCTTC. V is TRBV18 and J is TRBJ1-2; D remains ambiguous. Germline V gene data show CDR1 as KGHSH and CDR2 as LQKENI. The ends were cut back, 0 bases at V and 4 bases at J, with 12 bases in the middle. CDR3 length equals 15 residues.

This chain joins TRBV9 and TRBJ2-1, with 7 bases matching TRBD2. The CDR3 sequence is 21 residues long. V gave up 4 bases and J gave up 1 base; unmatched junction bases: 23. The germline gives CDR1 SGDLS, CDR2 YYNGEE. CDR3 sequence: CASSPRGGAALSSGSYNEQFF. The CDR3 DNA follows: TGTGCCAGCAGCCCCCGGGGAGGGGCTGCGTTATCTAGCGGTTCCTACAATGAGCAGTTCTTC.

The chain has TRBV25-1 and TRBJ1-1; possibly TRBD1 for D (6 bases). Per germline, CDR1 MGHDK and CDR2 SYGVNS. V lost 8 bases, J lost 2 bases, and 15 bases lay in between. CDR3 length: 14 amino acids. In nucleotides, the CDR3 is TGTGCCAGCTCCCTGACAGGTTTTAACACTGAAGCTTTCTTT. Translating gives CASSLTGFNTEAFF.

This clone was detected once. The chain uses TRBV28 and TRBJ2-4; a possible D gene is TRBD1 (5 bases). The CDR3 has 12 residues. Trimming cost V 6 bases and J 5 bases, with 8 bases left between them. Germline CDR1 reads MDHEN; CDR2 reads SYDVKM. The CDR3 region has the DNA TGTGCCAGCAGCAAACAGGAAAACATTCAGTACTTC. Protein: CASSKQENIQYF.

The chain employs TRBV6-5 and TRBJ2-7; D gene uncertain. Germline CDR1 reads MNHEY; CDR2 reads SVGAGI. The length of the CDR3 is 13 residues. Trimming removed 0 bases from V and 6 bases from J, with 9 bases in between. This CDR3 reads CASSYSTGLEQYF. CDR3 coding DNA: TGTGCCAGCAGTTACTCGACGGGTCTCGAGCAGTACTTC.

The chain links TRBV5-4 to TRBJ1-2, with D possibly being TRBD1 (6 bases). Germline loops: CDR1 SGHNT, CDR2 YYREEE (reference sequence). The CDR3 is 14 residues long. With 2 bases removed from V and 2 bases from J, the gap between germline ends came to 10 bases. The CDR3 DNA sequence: TGTGCCAGCAGCTTACCCGGACAGAACTATGGCTACACCTTC. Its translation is CASSLPGQNYGYTF. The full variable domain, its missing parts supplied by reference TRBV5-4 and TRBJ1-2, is ETGVTQSPTHLIKTRGQQVTLRCSSQSGHNTVSWYQQALGQGPQFIFQYYREEENGRGNFPPRFSGLQFPNYSSELNVNALELDDSALYLCASSLPGQNYGYTFGSGTRLTVV.

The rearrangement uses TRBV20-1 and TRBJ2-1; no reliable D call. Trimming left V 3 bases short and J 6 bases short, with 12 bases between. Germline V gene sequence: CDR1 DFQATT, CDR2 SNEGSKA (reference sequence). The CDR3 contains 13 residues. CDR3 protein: CSASPPPGNEQFF. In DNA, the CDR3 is TGCAGTGCTAGTCCACCTCCCGGCAATGAGCAGTTCTTC.

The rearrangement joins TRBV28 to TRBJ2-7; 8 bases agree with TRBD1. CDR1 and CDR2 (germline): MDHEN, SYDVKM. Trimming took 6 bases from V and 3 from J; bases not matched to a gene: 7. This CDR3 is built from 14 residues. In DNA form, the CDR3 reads TGTGCCAGCAGGCGCGGACAGGGTATCTACGAGCAGTACTTC. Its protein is CASRRGQGIYEQYF.

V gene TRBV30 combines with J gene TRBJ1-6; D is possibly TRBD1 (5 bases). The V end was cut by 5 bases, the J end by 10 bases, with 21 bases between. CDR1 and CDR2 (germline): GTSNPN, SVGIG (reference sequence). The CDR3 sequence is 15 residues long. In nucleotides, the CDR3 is TGTGCCTGGGCCTTCACAGGAAAGTTGGGCTCACCCCTCCACTTT. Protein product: CAWAFTGKLGSPLHF.

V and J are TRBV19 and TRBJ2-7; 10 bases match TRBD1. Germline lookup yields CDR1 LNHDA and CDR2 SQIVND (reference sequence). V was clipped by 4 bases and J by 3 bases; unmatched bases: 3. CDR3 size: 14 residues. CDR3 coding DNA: TGTGCCAGTAGTACGGGACAGGGGAACTACGAGCAGTACTTC. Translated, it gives CASSTGQGNYEQYF.

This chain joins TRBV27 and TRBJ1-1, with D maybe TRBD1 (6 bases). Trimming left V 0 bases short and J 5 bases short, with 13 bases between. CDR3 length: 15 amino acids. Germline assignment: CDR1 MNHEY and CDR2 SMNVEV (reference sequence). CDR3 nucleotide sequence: TGTGCCAGCAGTTTATCGGCAGGGGTGACGACTGAAGCTTTCTTT. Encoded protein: CASSLSAGVTTEAFF.

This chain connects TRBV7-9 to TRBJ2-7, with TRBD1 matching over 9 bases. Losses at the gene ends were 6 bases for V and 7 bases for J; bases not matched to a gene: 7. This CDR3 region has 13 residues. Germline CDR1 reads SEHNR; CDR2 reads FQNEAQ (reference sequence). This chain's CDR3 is CASRLTGGGEQYF. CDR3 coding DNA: TGTGCCAGCAGATTAACAGGGGGCGGGGAGCAGTACTTC.

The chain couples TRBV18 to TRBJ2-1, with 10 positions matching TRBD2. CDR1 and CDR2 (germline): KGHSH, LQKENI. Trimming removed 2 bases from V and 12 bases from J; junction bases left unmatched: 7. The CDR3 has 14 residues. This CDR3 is CASSPSGGDGRQFF. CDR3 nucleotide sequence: TGTGCCAGCTCACCAAGCGGGGGGGATGGAAGGCAGTTCTTC.

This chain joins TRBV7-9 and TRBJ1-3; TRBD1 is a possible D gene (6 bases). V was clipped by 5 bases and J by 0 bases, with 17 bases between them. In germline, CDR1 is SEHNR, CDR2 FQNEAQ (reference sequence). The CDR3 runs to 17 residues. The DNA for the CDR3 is TGTGCCAGCAGCCCTCCGGTCTTCAGGGGCTCTGGAAACACCATATATTTT. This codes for CASSPPVFRGSGNTIYF.

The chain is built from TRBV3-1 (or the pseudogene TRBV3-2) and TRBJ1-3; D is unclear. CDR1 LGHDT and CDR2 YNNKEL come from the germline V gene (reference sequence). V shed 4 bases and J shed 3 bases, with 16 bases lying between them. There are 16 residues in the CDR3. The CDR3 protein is CASSPPKGALGNTIYF. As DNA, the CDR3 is TGTGCCAGCAGCCCCCCCAAAGGAGCGCTTGGAAACACCATATATTTT.

CDR3 residues: CASSPPGAGGQPQHF. The CDR3 region has the DNA TGTGCCAGCTCACCACCCGGGGCAGGGGGTCAGCCCCAGCATTTT. The genes are TRBV18 and TRBJ1-5, with 7 positions matching TRBD1. J gave up 6 bases and V 0 bases, and 5 bases lay outside the gene matches. The CDR3 runs 15 residues. CDR1 and CDR2 (germline): KGHSH, LQKENI. The full variable domain, in which reference TRBV18 and TRBJ1-5 provide the parts outside the CDR3, is NAGVMQNPRHLVRRRGQEARLRCSPMKGHSHVYWYRQLPEEGLKFMVYLQKENIIDESGMPKERFSAEFPKEGPSILRIQQVVRGDSAAYFCASSPPGAGGQPQHFGDGTRLSIL.

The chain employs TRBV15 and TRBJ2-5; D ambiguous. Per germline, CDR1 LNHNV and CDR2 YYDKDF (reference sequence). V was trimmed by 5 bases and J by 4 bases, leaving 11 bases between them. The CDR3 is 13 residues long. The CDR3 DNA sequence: TGTGCCACCAGCCCGGATCCGGGAGAGACCCAGTACTTC. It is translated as CATSPDPGETQYF.

CDR3 loop: CASSSRQGGNQPQHF. In nucleotides, the CDR3 is TGTGCCAGCAGTTCCCGGCAGGGCGGCAATCAGCCCCAGCATTTT. This rearrangement joins TRBV2 to TRBJ1-5, with D possibly matching TRBD1 (5 bases). This CDR3 is 15 amino acids long. Germline V lookup: CDR1 SNHLY, CDR2 FYNNEI. The V and J ends lost 5 bases and 2 bases respectively, with 13 bases between them.

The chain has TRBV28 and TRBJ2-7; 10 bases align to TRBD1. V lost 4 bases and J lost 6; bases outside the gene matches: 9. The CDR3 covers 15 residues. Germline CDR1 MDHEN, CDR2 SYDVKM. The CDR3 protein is CASSSAGTGAFEQYF. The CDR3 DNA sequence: TGTGCCAGCAGTTCCGCCGGGACAGGGGCTTTCGAGCAGTACTTC.

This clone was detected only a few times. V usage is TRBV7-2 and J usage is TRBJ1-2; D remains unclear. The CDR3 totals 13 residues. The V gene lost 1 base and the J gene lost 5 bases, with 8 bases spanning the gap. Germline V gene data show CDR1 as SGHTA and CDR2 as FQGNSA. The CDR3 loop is CASSLDYGYGYTF. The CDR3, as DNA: TGTGCCAGCAGCTTAGATTACGGGTATGGCTACACCTTC.